This T cell receptor beta chain came from a study of T cell responses to AZD1222 COVID-19 vaccine (dated by TCRdb to the early 2020s). Study-level background: Because spike-specific TCR depth and breadth did not differ between the two schedules, AZD1222 recipients who got a second dose at roughly 4 weeks were pooled with those who got a second dose at roughly 12 weeks. TCR sequencing was performed for roughly 240 trial participants, of whom about 200 were given two doses of AZD1222 and around 25 were given two doses of MenACWY control vaccine. Trial participants were enrolled by age into 18-55, 56-69 and 70-plus year subgroups, with about 150, 27 and 61 TCR-sequenced participants respectively. The paper as a whole reports these results and caveats: Most participants were white British and females outnumbered males, and the authors suggested that clonal diversity may have been underestimated. Reportedly, almost half of the unique spike-specific TCRs recognized epitopes lying outside the regions that are mutated in the B.1.351 and B.1.1.7 variants. Because no day 14 peak-response samples were available, the repertoires could be characterized only after the peak T cell response. Only five to seven AZD1222 recipients were SARS-CoV-2 seropositive at baseline, limiting conclusions about previously exposed vaccinees. The vaccine-associated CD4 TCRs covered the entire spike protein, and the dominant responses fell in regions 160-218 and 743-854. After two AZD1222 doses, spike-specific TCR breadth and depth were significantly higher than at day 0 and than in MenACWY recipients. The 56-69-year group was small, and its depth increase did not reach significance, likely because of low power.

The germline V and J ends show losses of 5 bases and 2 bases respectively, and no gene match explains 11 bases of the junction. Reading from cysteine to phenylalanine, the CDR3 counts 16 amino acids. Of all the DNA, just the CDR3 is kept, 48 bases in frame from base 1. The germline V gene supplies CDR1 SGHNT and CDR2 YENEEA. Comment on this clone: Its antigen has not been determined. No base quality information exists; no much larger clone differs at one position.

This specimen's time point label, per the study, means: baseline before first vaccination. Samples from vaccinated people were obtained from the UK trials COV001 and COV002, which included a single-blind randomized controlled phase 2/3 trial of AZD1222 (ChAdOx1 nCoV-19) in healthy adults. Trial participant PBMC samples were collected at day 0 and day 28 after the second dose for TCRbeta chain sequencing. The CDR3 regions of human TCRbeta chains were subjected to immunosequencing. The study's own analysis went as follows. Repertoire TCRs were matched against a reference library of SARS-CoV-2-specific TCRs generated with the MIRA antigen-specificity platform. Breadth meant the fraction of unique TCRs that were SARS-CoV-2-associated, whereas depth meant the fraction of total T cells that were SARS-CoV-2-associated. Using the MIRA data, every spike-specific TCR was mapped to the spike region that the TCR reacted to and assigned to either a CD4 or a CD8 class. Log10-transformed breadth and depth values were compared by one-way ANOVA with Sidak's multiple comparisons tests. Sourced from immuneACCESS, this table was stored by TCRdb with only in-frame sequences that have V and J called. A share of the clones is absent; for the studies checked, an unresolved V gene accounts for under half, and the remainder has no known explanation. Clone size and V and J calls were adopted from that table, with D and trimming inferred from the DNA. A total of under 150,000 clones appear in this sample, over 75% of them only once. Roughly 1.6% of the sample goes to the ten largest clones.

The receptor was isolated from an adult in good health. The sample was peripheral blood, taken on day 0 of AZD1222 vaccination. The rearranged chain carries TRBV11-3 and TRBJ2-5, with 7 junctional bases fitting TRBD1. The CDR3 region has the sequence CASSPDRETLQETQYF. The DNA sequence is as follows: TGTGCCAGCAGCCCAGACAGGGAGACTCTTCAAGAGACCCAGTACTTC.